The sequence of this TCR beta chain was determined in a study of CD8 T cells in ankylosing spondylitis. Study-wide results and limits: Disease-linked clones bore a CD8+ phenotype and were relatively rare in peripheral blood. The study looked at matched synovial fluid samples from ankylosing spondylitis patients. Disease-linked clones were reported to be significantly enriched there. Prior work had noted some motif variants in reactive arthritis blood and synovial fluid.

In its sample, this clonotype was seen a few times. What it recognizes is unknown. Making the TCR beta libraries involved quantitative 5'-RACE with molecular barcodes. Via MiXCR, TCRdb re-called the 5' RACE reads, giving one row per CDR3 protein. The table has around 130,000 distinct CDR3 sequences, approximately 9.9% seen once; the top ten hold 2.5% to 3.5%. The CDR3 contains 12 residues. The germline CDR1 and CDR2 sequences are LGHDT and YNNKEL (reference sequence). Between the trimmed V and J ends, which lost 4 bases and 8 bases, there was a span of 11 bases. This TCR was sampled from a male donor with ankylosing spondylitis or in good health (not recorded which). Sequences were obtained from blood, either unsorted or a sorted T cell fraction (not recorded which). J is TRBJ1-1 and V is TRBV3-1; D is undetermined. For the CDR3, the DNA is TGTGCCAGCAGCCCCTCGCCAGGAGAAGCTTTCTTT. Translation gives CASSPSPGEAFF.